The 17 T cell receptor beta chains in this list originate from one sample, sequenced in a study of regulatory T cells in long-lasting Graves disease. Arm-PCR of CDR3 regions and iRepertoire HTBI primers were used to build TCR beta libraries. In TCRdb, the multiplex PCR reads were re-called with MiXCR into one record per CDR3 protein. The table includes approximately 690,000 distinct CDR3 sequences, about 32% detected once. Time point described: persistent/refractory GD, antithyroid drugs over 5 years with positive TRAb. PBMC RNA was the source of the TCR library. The specimen comprised peripheral blood mononuclear cells (PBMCs), sampled when the disease was refractory, from a patient treated with antithyroid drugs. The receptors shown here come from a female donor with Graves disease.

This clonotype was counted ten times or more. The chain links TRBV6-5 to TRBJ2-7; 8 bases match TRBD2. The junction had 16 bases not matched to a gene; V was cut back by 4 bases and J by 2 bases. Germline CDR1 reads MNHEY; CDR2 reads SVGAGI. The CDR3 contains 18 residues. The CDR3 DNA sequence: TGTGCCAGCAGTTCCGCCGGGACTAGTGTGGGGGGGACCTACGAGCAGTACTTC. Amino acid sequence: CASSSAGTSVGGTYEQYF.

This clonotype was detected ten times or more. This chain connects TRBV7-9 to TRBJ1-6; TRBD1 aligns across 7 bases. Germline assignment: CDR1 SEHNR and CDR2 FQNEAQ (reference sequence). The V gene end was trimmed by 2 bases and the J gene end by 8 bases; junction bases not matched to a gene: 3. The CDR3 runs to 14 residues. CDR3 region: CASSLSTGHSPLHF. The CDR3 nucleotides read TGTGCCAGCAGCTTATCGACAGGGCATTCACCCCTCCACTTT.

This clonotype has ten or more counts. The J gene is TRBJ1-2, the V gene TRBV28; D remains ambiguous. The CDR3 covers 15 residues. Trimming removed 1 base at V and 1 base at J, with 10 bases between. Germline lookup yields CDR1 MDHEN and CDR2 SYDVKM. CDR3 sequence: CASSLSPGINYGYTF. CDR3 nucleotide sequence: TGTGCCAGCAGTTTATCCCCTGGGATTAACTATGGCTACACCTTC.

The chain links TRBV19 to TRBJ1-5; D gene ambiguous. The CDR3 length is 12 residues. Trimming took off 9 bases at V and 6 bases at J, with 12 bases between the two ends. The germline gives CDR1 LNHDA, CDR2 SQIVND (reference sequence). For the CDR3, the DNA is TGTGCCAGCACGGGCGTTAGTCAGCCCCAGCATTTT. Protein sequence: CASTGVSQPQHF.

This clonotype was observed a handful of times. The rearrangement links TRBV24-1 to TRBJ1-5; 11 bases fit TRBD1. V was clipped by 2 bases and J by 6 bases; unmatched bases: 5. CDR1 and CDR2 (germline): KGHDR, SFDVKD. This CDR3 contains 16 residues. The CDR3 here is CATSDSGQGAGQPQHF. The CDR3 region has the DNA TGTGCCACCAGTGATTCCGGACAGGGGGCGGGTCAGCCCCAGCATTTT.

This clonotype was observed a few times. V is TRBV9 and J is TRBJ2-5; no reliable D call. Trimming stripped 0 bases from V and 3 bases from J, with 12 bases between. Germline assignment: CDR1 SGDLS and CDR2 YYNGEE. This CDR3 comprises 15 residues. In DNA form, the CDR3 reads TGTGCCAGCAGCGTAGCCGAAGCAGTGAAAGAGACCCAGTACTTC. This translates into CASSVAEAVKETQYF.

This clonotype was seen many times. The chain combines TRBV11-2 with TRBJ1-2, with TRBD1 identical over 10 bases. Germline CDR1 is SGHAT and CDR2 is FQNNGV. The trim removed 1 base at V and 7 bases at J, leaving 6 bases unmatched. The CDR3 runs to 15 residues. In DNA, the CDR3 is TGTGCCAGCAGCTTAGTCGGGGGACAGGGGTTTGGCTACACCTTC. The encoded protein is CASSLVGGQGFGYTF.

Only a few counts were recorded for this clonotype. The chain combines TRBV4-1 with TRBJ2-7, with a possible D match to TRBD2 (6 bases). Trimming took off 2 bases at V and 0 bases at J, with 14 bases between the two ends. The CDR3 is made up of 16 amino acids. CDR1 is MGHRA and CDR2 is YSYEKL in the germline V gene. In DNA form, the CDR3 reads TGCGCCAGCAGCCAACCCGGGGTAGCGGTCTCCTACGAGCAGTACTTC. Its protein is CASSQPGVAVSYEQYF.

This clonotype was seen more than once but under ten times. This sequence joins TRBV20-1 and TRBJ1-1, with 9 positions matching TRBD1. V shed 1 base and J 1 base; nucleotides not matched to a gene: 1. CDR3 length equals 14 residues. The germline V gene has CDR1 DFQATT and CDR2 SNEGSKA (reference sequence). In DNA, the CDR3 is TGCAGTGCTAGAGGACAGGGGGAGAACACTGAAGCTTTCTTT. Translating it yields CSARGQGENTEAFF.

The V call is TRBV5-1, the J call TRBJ2-5; D is unclear. V lost 6 bases and J lost 2, with 14 bases in between. CDR3 length equals 14 residues. Germline V gene data show CDR1 as SGHRS and CDR2 as YFSETQ. Written as DNA, the CDR3 is TGCGCCAGCACCTCTCGGACGCGTCAAGAGACCCAGTACTTC. Protein product: CASTSRTRQETQYF.

The chain recombines TRBV6-2 or TRBV6-3 with TRBJ2-1, with 9 bases matching TRBD2. Germline V CDR1 and CDR2: MNHEY, SVGEGT. V lost 2 bases and J lost 0; bases outside the gene matches: 8. This CDR3 contains 18 residues. The chain's CDR3 is CASSYPSSGSDSYNEQFF. CDR3 sequence (DNA): TGTGCCAGCAGTTACCCGAGTAGCGGGAGTGACTCCTACAATGAGCAGTTCTTC.

V and J are TRBV11-2 and TRBJ2-2; 7 positions agree with TRBD2. The germline V gene encodes CDR1 SGHAT and CDR2 FQNNGV. The CDR3 runs to 15 residues. The trim removed 1 base at V and 7 bases at J, leaving 6 bases unmatched. The CDR3 region is CASSLARGTGGELFF. The CDR3 DNA sequence: TGTGCCAGCAGCTTAGCGCGGGGGACCGGCGGGGAGCTGTTTTTT.

The table lists this clonotype with a few counts. This rearrangement joins TRBV11-3 to TRBJ1-1; D is ambiguous. Trimming left V 1 base short and J 3 bases short, with 12 bases between. Germline V lookup: CDR1 SGHNT, CDR2 YENEEA. The CDR3 is made up of 15 amino acids. The CDR3 is CASSLGVGVDTEAFF. The CDR3, as DNA: TGTGCCAGCAGCTTAGGTGTTGGAGTGGACACTGAAGCTTTCTTT.

Concerning this clonotype itself: This sequence may be a read error, since a much larger clone differs from it by one base. The J gene is TRBJ1-2, the V gene TRBV28, with D unclear. This CDR3 region has 12 residues. Germline CDR1 reads MDHEN; CDR2 reads SYDVKM. V was clipped by 4 bases and J by 5 bases, with 8 bases between them. CDR3 in amino acids: CASSSDAYGYTF. DNA of the CDR3: TGTGCCAGCAGTTCCGACGCGTATGGCTACACCTTC.

CDR3 sequence: CASSEWVENGNQPQHF. DNA of the CDR3: TGTGCCAGCAGTGAATGGGTGGAGAATGGGAATCAGCCCCAGCATTTT. The V call is TRBV6-1, the J call TRBJ1-5; unclear D gene. The germline V gene has CDR1 MNHNS and CDR2 SASEGT. CDR3 length: 16 residues. Deletions cut 2 bases from V and 4 bases from J, with 15 bases between.

This chain joins TRBV19 and TRBJ1-1; D is undetermined. V gave up 7 bases and J gave up 1 base, with 4 bases separating them. Germline CDR1 and CDR2: LNHDA and SQIVND (reference sequence). The CDR3 covers 11 residues. The CDR3, as DNA: TGTGCCAGTATAGCGAACACTGAAGCTTTCTTT. The encoded protein is CASIANTEAFF. The full variable domain, its missing parts supplied by reference TRBV19 and TRBJ1-1, is DGGITQSPKYLFRKEGQNVTLSCEQNLNHDAMYWYRQDPGQGLRLIYYSQIVNDFQKGDIAEGYSVSREKKESFPLTVTSAQKNPTAFYLCASIANTEAFFGQGTRLTVV.

The rearrangement joins TRBV10-3 to TRBJ1-2; D unclear. Germline CDR1 and CDR2: ENHRY and SYGVKD. CDR3 length: 10 amino acids. Trimming pared 10 bases from V and 8 bases from J, leaving 11 bases between. The CDR3 DNA reads TGTGCCACTTGGACGGGAGGCTACACCTTC. Protein product: CATWTGGYTF.